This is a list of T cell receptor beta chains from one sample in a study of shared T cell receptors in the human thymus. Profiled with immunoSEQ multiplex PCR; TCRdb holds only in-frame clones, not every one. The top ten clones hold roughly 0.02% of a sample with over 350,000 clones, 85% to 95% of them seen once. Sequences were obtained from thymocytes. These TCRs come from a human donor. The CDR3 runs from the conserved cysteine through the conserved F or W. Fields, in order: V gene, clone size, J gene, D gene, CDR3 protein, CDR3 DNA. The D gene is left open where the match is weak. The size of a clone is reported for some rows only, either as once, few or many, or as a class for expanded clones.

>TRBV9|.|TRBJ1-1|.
CASSPSLSLNTEAFF
TGTGCCAGCAGCCCTAGTTTGAGTTTGAACACTGAAGCTTTCTTT
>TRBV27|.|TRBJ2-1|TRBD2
CASSLWTSGRAANEQFF
TGTGCCAGCAGTTTATGGACTAGCGGGAGGGCGGCCAATGAGCAGTTCTTC
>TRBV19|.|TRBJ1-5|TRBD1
CASQDRGGQPQHF
TGTGCCAGTCAGGACAGGGGGGGTCAGCCCCAGCATTTT
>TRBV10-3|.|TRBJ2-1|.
CAISFSPPGGTYNEQFF
TGTGCCATCAGTTTTTCCCCCCCGGGCGGGACCTACAATGAGCAGTTCTTC
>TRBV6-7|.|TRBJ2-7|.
CACNGPYEQYF
TGTGCCTGCAATGGTCCCTACGAGCAGTACTTC
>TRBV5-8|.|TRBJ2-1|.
CASSSLAEEAARDEQFF
TGTGCCAGCAGCTCCCTGGCGGAGGAGGCAGCCAGGGATGAGCAGTTCTTC
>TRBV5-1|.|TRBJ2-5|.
CASSRPRETQYF
TGCGCCAGCAGCCGACCTAGAGAGACCCAGTACTTC
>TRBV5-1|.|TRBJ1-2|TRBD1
CASSLEGGSYGYTF
TGCGCCAGCAGCTTGGAAGGGGGCAGCTATGGCTACACCTTC
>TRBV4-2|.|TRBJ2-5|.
CASSQGWVTPQETQYF
TGTGCCAGCAGCCAAGGGTGGGTGACACCCCAAGAGACCCAGTACTTC
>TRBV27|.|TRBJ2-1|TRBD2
CASKGTRDYINEQFF
TGTGCCAGCAAGGGCACTCGGGACTATATCAATGAGCAGTTCTTC
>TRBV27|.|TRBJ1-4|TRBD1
CASSRDRANEKLFF
TGTGCCAGCAGTCGGGACAGGGCTAATGAAAAACTGTTTTTT
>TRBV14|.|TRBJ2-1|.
CASSEGKGRSSYNEQFF
TGTGCCAGCAGCGAAGGGAAGGGGAGGAGCTCCTACAATGAGCAGTTCTTC
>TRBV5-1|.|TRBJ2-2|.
CASSLNQNTGELFF
TGCGCCAGCAGCTTGAATCAAAACACCGGGGAGCTGTTTTTT
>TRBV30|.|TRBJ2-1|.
CAWRPRGPRSNEQFF
TGTGCCTGGAGGCCCCGCGGGCCCCGGTCTAATGAGCAGTTCTTC
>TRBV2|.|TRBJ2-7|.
CASRETAYEQYF
TGTGCCAGCAGGGAGACAGCTTACGAGCAGTACTTC
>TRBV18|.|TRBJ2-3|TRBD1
CASSPPFTGGSSTDTQYF
TGTGCCAGCTCACCACCTTTCACAGGGGGTTCTAGCACAGATACGCAGTATTTT
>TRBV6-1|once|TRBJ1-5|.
CASRVHSNQPQHF
TGTGCCAGCAGAGTCCATAGCAATCAGCCCCAGCATTTT
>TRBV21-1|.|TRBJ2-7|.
CASSKGIGTGEYEQYF
TGTGCCAGCAGCAAAGGAATTGGGACAGGAGAGTACGAGCAGTACTTC
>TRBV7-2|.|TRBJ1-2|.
CASSPVRVVQNGGYTF
TGTGCCAGCAGCCCCGTCCGGGTTGTGCAGAATGGAGGCTACACCTTC
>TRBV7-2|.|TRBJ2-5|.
CASSSPGGETQYF
TGTGCCAGCAGCTCCCCCGGCGGGGAGACCCAGTACTTC
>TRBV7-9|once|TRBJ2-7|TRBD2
CASSLEVWREETYEQYF
TGTGCCAGCAGCTTAGAGGTGTGGCGGGAGGAGACCTACGAGCAGTACTTC
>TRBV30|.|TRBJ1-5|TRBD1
CAWSNRDRGGERNQPQHF
TGTGCCTGGAGTAACCGGGACAGGGGAGGGGAGAGAAATCAGCCCCAGCATTTT
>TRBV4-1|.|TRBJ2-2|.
CASSREEGASSTLAHIGLLFF
TGCGCCAGCAGCCGGGAGGAAGGGGCGTCAAGTACACTAGCCCATATTGGTCTGCTGTTTTTT
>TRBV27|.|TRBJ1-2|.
CASSLSAVLTYGYTF
TGTGCCAGCAGTTTGAGTGCGGTCCTTACTTATGGCTACACCTTC
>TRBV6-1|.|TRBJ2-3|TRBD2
CASSELRLAGSDTQYF
TGTGCCAGCAGTGAATTGCGACTAGCGGGGTCAGATACGCAGTATTTT
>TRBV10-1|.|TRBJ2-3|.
CATSGGIADTQYF
TGCGCCACCTCGGGGGGCATCGCAGATACGCAGTATTTT
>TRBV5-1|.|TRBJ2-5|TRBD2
CASSWKGQAPGLAIQETQYF
TGCGCCAGCAGCTGGAAGGGCCAGGCACCGGGACTAGCGATACAAGAGACCCAGTACTTC
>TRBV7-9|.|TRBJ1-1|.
CASSLGPLRTEAFF
TGTGCCAGCAGCTTAGGTCCGCTACGCACTGAAGCTTTCTTT
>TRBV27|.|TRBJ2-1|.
CASSLFIAGEQFF
TGTGCCAGCAGTTTATTTATAGCCGGTGAGCAGTTCTTC
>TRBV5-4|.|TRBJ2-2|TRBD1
CASSLAGQGGTGELFF
TGTGCCAGCAGCTTGGCCGGACAGGGTGGGACCGGGGAGCTGTTTTTT
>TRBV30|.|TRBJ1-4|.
CAWSFQGREKLFF
TGTGCCTGGAGTTTCCAGGGACGGGAAAAACTGTTTTTT
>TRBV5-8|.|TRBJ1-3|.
CASSLGGPGNTIYF
TGTGCCAGCAGCTTGGGAGGGCCGGGAAACACCATATATTTT
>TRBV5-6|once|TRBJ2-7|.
CASSLVAYEQYF
TGTGCCAGCAGCTTGGTGGCTTACGAGCAGTACTTC
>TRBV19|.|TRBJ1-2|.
CASNDLQRTNYGYTF
TGTGCCAGTAACGACCTACAGAGGACCAACTATGGCTACACCTTC
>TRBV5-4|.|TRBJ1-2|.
CASSWGLVKTYGYTF
TGTGCCAGCAGCTGGGGCCTAGTTAAAACCTATGGCTACACCTTC